Listed below are T cell receptor beta chains from one sample, sequenced in a study of beta chain features in type 1 diabetes. Clones were sequenced by immunoSEQ multiplex PCR, and TCRdb holds only the in-frame ones, with some missing. The table lists around 240,000 clones, over 65% of them singletons, with almost 0.055% in the top ten. The sample taken for sequencing was naive CD4+ T cells from blood. The receptor set was obtained from a man aged 25 to 40 in good health. Both conserved end residues are part of each CDR3. The order of the fields is D gene, clone size, V gene, J gene, CDR3 protein, CDR3 DNA. D genes are given only for firm matches. Expanded clones are given a class, and other clones once, few, many or no size at all.

>.|.|TRBV30|TRBJ2-3
CAWSVDTLTDTQYF
TGTGCCTGGAGTGTGGACACCCTGACAGATACGCAGTATTTT
>.|few|TRBV29-1|TRBJ2-3
CSVEGGTDTQYF
TGCAGCGTTGAGGGGGGTACAGATACGCAGTATTTT
>.|.|TRBV30|TRBJ1-2
CAWSRRLFGYTF
TGTGCCTGGAGTCGTAGACTATTTGGCTACACCTTC
>TRBD2|few|TRBV7-2|TRBJ2-3
CASSLSASGSTDTQYF
TGTGCCAGCAGCTTATCGGCTAGCGGTAGCACAGATACGCAGTATTTT
>.|.|TRBV29-1|TRBJ1-1
CSVVGQRVDTEAFF
TGCAGCGTTGTAGGACAGCGGGTGGACACTGAAGCTTTCTTT
>.|few|TRBV13|TRBJ2-6
CASRQVGSGRSGANVLTF
TGTGCCAGCAGACAGGTAGGAAGCGGCAGATCTGGGGCCAACGTCCTGACTTTC
>.|.|TRBV11-2|TRBJ2-1
CASSFIGGNNEQFF
TGTGCCAGCAGCTTCATTGGGGGGAACAATGAGCAGTTCTTC
>.|.|TRBV7-2|TRBJ2-3
CASSLLWDTQYF
TGTGCCAGCAGCTTATTGTGGGATACGCAGTATTTT
>.|.|TRBV18|TRBJ2-5
CASSPPGEQTQYF
TGTGCCAGCTCACCACCAGGGGAGCAGACCCAGTACTTC
>.|.|TRBV30|TRBJ1-1
CAWSVKLEAFF
TGTGCCTGGAGTGTAAAGCTCGAAGCTTTCTTT
>.|.|TRBV5-4|TRBJ2-3
CASSPKGGGTDTQYF
TGTGCCAGCAGCCCTAAGGGGGGTGGCACAGATACGCAGTATTTT
>.|.|TRBV2|TRBJ2-6
CASSGRSGANVLTF
TGTGCCAGCAGTGGCCGCTCTGGGGCCAACGTCCTGACTTTC
>.|few|TRBV13|TRBJ1-3
CASSPADHRLNTIYF
TGTGCCAGCAGCCCCGCGGACCACAGACTTAACACCATATATTTT
>.|.|TRBV29-1|TRBJ1-2
CSAWGLSNYGYTF
TGCAGCGCCTGGGGATTATCTAACTATGGCTACACCTTC
>.|.|TRBV27|TRBJ2-5
CASSWTRRSQETQYF
TGTGCCAGCAGTTGGACAAGACGAAGCCAAGAGACCCAGTACTTC
>TRBD2|.|TRBV28|TRBJ2-3
CASSSGSLTDTQYF
TGTGCCAGCAGTAGCGGGAGCCTCACAGATACGCAGTATTTT
>.|.|TRBV4-3|TRBJ2-1
CASSQGRGGSSYNEQFF
TGCGCCAGCAGCCAAGGGCGGGGCGGCAGCTCCTACAATGAGCAGTTCTTC
>.|once|TRBV9|TRBJ2-1
CASSVTSLPMNEQFF
TGTGCCAGCAGCGTAACCTCGCTCCCCATGAATGAGCAGTTCTTC
>TRBD2|.|TRBV19|TRBJ2-3
CASSILRLAGSSTDTQYF
TGTGCCAGTAGTATTTTGAGGCTAGCGGGGTCTAGCACAGATACGCAGTATTTT
>.|few|TRBV21-1|TRBJ2-1
CASRSGNAYNEQFF
TGTGCCAGCAGGAGCGGTAACGCCTACAATGAGCAGTTCTTC
>.|.|TRBV5-8|TRBJ2-5
CANEARDFGETQYF
TGTGCCAACGAAGCAAGGGATTTCGGAGAGACCCAGTACTTC
>.|.|TRBV18|TRBJ2-5
CASSPPSGGFQETQYF
TGTGCCAGCTCACCACCCTCCGGAGGGTTTCAAGAGACCCAGTACTTC
>TRBD2|few|TRBV25-1|TRBJ2-7
CASSEAGALSYEQYF
TGTGCCAGCAGTGAAGCGGGAGCCCTCTCCTACGAGCAGTACTTC
>.|.|TRBV29-1|TRBJ2-5
CSVQESAKETQYF
TGCAGCGTTCAGGAGTCGGCCAAAGAGACCCAGTACTTC